The clone carrying this TCR beta chain was recorded a few times. This record comes from a study of blood T cells in healthy people across ages. Trimming shortened V by 1 base and J by 4 bases, and 9 bases separated the two germline ends. Germline V gene data show CDR1 as SGHTA and CDR2 as FQGNSA. The CDR3 runs 14 residues. A second PCR, run for about 6 to 11 cycles, used a sample-barcoded 5' primer plus a J-beta primer mix. TCRdb fed the 5' RACE reads into MiXCR, producing one record per CDR3 protein. The data contain hundreds of thousands of distinct CDR3 sequences, about 20% of them singletons. The specimen sequenced was blood. This clonotype was sampled from a man aged 65-85 years in good health. The chain has TRBV7-2 and TRBJ2-3, with D unresolved. The CDR3 DNA is TGTGCCAGCAGCTTAGATTGGAACGCAGATACGCAGTATTTT. The encoded protein is CASSLDWNADTQYF.